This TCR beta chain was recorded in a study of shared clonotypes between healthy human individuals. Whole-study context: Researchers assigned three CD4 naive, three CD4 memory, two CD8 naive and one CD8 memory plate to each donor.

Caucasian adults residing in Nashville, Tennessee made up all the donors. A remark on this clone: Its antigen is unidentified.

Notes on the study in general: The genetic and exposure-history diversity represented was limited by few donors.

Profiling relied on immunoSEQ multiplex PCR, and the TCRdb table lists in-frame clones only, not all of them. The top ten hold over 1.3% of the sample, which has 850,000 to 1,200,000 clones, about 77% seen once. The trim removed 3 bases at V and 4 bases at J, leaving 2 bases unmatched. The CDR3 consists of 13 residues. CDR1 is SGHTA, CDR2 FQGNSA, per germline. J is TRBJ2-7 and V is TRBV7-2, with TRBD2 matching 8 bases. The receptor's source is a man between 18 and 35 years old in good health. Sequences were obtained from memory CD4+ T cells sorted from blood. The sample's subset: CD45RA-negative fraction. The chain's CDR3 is CASSFRGGYEQYF. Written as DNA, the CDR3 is TGTGCCAGCAGCTTCCGGGGGGGTTACGAGCAGTACTTC.